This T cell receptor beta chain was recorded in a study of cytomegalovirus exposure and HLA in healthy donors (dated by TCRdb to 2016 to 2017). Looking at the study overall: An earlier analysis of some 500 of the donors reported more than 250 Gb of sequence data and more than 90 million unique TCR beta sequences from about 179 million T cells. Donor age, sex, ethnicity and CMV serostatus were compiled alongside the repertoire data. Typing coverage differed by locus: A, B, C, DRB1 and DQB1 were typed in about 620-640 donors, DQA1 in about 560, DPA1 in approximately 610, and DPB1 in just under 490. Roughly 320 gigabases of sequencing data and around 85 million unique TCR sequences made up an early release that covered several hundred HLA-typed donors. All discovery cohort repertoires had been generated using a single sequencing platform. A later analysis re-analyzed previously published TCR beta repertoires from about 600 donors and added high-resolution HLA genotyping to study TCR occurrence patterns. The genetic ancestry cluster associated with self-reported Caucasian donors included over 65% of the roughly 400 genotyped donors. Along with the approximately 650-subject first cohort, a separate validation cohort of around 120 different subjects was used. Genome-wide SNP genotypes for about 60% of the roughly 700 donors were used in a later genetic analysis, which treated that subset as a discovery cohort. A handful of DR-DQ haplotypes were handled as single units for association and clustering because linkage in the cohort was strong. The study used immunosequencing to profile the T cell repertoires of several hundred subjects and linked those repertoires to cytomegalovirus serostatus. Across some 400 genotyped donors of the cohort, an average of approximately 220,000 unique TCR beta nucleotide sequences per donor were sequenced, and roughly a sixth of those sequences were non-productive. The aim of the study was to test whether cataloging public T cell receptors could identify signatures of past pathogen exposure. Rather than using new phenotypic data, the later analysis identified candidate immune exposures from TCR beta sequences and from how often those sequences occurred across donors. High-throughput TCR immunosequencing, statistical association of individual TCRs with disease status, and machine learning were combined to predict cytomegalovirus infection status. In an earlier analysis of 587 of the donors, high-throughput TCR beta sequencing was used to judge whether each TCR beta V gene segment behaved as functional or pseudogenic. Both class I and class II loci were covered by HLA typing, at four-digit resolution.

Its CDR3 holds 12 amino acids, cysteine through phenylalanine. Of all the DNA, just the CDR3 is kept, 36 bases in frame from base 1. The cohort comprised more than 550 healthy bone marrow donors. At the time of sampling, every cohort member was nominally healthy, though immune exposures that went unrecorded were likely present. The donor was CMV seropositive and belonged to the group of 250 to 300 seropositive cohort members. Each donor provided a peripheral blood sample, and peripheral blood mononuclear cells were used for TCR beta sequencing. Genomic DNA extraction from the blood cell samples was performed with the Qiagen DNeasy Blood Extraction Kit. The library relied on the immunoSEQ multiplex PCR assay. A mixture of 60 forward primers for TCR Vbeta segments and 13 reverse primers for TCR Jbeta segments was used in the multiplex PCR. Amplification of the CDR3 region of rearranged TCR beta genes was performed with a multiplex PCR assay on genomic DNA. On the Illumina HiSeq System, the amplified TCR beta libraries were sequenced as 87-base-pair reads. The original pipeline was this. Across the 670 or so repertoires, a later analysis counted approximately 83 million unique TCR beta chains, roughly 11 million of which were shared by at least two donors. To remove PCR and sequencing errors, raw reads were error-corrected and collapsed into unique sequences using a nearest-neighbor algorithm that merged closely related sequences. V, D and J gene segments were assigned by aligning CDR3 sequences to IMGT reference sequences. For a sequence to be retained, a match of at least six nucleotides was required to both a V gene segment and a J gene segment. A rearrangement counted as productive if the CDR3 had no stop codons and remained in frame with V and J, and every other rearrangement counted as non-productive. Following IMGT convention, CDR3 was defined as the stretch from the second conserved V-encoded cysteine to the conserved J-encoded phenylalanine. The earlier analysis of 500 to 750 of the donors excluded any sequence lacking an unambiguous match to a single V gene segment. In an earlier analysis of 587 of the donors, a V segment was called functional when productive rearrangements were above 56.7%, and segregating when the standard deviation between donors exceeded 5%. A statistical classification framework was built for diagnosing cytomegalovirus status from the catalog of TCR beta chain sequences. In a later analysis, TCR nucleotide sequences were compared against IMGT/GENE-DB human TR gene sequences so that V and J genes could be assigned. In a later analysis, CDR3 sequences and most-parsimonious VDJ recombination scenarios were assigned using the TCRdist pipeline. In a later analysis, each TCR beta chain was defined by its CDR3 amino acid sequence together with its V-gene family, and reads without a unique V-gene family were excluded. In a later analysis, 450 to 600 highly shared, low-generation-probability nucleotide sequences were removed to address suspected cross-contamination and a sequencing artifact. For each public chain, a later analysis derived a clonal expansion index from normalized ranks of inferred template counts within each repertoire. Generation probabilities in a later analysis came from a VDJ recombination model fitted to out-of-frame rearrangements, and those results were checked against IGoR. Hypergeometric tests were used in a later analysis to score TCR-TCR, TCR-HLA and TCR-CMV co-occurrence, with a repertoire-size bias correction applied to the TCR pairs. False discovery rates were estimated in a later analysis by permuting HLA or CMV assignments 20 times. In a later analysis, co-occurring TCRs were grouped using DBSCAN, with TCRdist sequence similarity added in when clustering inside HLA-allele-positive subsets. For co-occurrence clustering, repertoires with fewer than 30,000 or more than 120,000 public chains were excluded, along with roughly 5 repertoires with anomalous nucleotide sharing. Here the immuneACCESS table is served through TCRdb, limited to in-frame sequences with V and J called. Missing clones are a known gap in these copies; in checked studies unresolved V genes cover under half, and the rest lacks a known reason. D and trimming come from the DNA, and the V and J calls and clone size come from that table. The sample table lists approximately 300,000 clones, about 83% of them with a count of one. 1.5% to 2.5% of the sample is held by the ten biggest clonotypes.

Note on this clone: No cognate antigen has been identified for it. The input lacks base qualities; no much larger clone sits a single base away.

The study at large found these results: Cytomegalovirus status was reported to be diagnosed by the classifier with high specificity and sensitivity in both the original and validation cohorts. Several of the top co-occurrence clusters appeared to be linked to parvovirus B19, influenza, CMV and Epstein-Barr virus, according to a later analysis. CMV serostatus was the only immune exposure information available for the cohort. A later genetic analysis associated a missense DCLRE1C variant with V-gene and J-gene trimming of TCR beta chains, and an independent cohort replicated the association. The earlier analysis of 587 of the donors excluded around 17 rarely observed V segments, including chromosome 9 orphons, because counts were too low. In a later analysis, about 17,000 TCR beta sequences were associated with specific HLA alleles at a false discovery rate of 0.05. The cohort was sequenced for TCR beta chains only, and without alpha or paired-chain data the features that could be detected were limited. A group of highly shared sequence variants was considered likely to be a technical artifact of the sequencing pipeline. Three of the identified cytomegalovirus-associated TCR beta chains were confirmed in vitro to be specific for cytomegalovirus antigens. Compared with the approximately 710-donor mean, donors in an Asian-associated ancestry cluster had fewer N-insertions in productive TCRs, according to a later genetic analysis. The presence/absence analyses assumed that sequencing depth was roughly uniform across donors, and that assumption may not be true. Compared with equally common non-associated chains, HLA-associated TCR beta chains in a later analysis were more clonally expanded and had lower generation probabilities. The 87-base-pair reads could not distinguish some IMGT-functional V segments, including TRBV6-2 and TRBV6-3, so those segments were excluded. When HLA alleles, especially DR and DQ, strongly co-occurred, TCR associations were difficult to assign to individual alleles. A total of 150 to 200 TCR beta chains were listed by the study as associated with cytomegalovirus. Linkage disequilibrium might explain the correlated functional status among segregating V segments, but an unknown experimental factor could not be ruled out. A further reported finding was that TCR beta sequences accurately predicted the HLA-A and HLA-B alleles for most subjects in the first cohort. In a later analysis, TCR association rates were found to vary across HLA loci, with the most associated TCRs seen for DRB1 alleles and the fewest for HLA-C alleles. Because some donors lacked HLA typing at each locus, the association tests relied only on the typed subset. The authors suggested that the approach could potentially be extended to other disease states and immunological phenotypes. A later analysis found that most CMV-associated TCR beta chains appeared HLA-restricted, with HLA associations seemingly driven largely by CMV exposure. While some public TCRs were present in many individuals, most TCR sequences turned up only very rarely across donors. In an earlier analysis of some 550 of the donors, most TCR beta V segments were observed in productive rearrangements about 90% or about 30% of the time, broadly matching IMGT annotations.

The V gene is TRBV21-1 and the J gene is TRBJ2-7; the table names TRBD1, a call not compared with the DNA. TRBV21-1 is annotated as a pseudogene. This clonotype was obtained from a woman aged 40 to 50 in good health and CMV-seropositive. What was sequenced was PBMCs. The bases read TGTGCCAGCAGCGGCCAGACAGGGCTCAGGTACTTC. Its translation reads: CASSGQTGLRYF.